This T cell receptor beta chain came from a study of blood T cell repertoires in COVID-19. The CDR3 extends over 17 amino acids. CDR1 and CDR2 from the germline V gene are SGHNT and YENEEA. The junction had 15 bases not matched to a gene; V was cut back by 5 bases and J by 4 bases. TCRdb's table, derived via immunoSEQ multiplex PCR, lists solely in-frame clones and lacks some. This sample yields approximately 240,000 clones, of which 85% to 95% are seen a single time; 1.5% to 2% belongs to the top ten. V and J are TRBV11-3 and TRBJ2-7, with 9 bases aligning to TRBD1. The source of this sequence is a woman aged 18-29 years who had recovered from COVID-19. The specimen sequenced was PBMCs or T cells enriched from blood (not recorded which). The CDR3 coding sequence is TGTGCCAGCAGCCCTAGCATCGACCGGGACAGGGTATACGAGCAGTACTTC. It specifies CASSPSIDRDRVYEQYF.